Following are 32 T cell receptor beta chains from one sample sequenced in a study of cytomegalovirus exposure and HLA in healthy donors. Primers included in the PCR were 60 Vbeta and 13 Jbeta primers. Clones were read by immunoSEQ multiplex PCR, and TCRdb kept only the in-frame ones, dropping some. Altogether 130,000 to 150,000 clones are present, 75% to 80% being singletons, with the ten largest covering 2.5% to 3.5%. Sequences were obtained from PBMCs. The receptors were sampled from a man aged 40-55 years in good health and CMV-seropositive.

This clone was seen a single time. This rearrangement joins TRBV5-4 to TRBJ2-1, with D maybe TRBD1 (5 bases). This CDR3 is built from 15 residues. V was shortened by 0 bases and J by 4 bases, with 11 bases between the two germline ends. The germline gives CDR1 SGHNT, CDR2 YYREEE (reference sequence). CDR3 amino acids: CASSLGQRVYNEQFF. DNA of the CDR3: TGTGCCAGCAGCTTGGGACAGAGAGTTTACAATGAGCAGTTCTTC. The full variable domain, completed using reference TRBV5-4 and TRBJ2-1, is ETGVTQSPTHLIKTRGQQVTLRCSSQSGHNTVSWYQQALGQGPQFIFQYYREEENGRGNFPPRFSGLQFPNYSSELNVNALELDDSALYLCASSLGQRVYNEQFFGPGTRLTVL.

In its sample, this clone was seen a few times. The chain is built from TRBV5-5 and TRBJ2-5, with 7 bases aligning to TRBD1. CDR3 length: 13 residues. Germline-derived CDR1 and CDR2 are SGHKS and YYEKEE (reference sequence). J was trimmed by 7 bases and V by 4 bases; bases with no gene match: 7. For the CDR3, the DNA is TGTGCCAGCAGCCTAACAGGGGAAGGGACCCAGTACTTC. Translated: CASSLTGEGTQYF. Filled out from reference TRBV5-5 and TRBJ2-5, the complete variable domain reads DAGVTQSPTHLIKTRGQQVTLRCSPISGHKSVSWYQQVLGQGPQFIFQYYEKEERGRGNFPDRFSARQFPNYSSELNVNALLLGDSALYLCASSLTGEGTQYFGPGTRLLVL.

The DNA of the CDR3 is TGCAGCGTTGCTCACCAGGCCGACCACAATGAGCAGTTCTTC. The encoded protein is CSVAHQADHNEQFF. This sequence joins TRBV29-1 and TRBJ2-1, with D hard to call. Trimming shortened V by 4 bases and J by 5 bases, and 15 bases separated the two germline ends. Germline V lookup: CDR1 SQVTM, CDR2 ANQGSEA. The CDR3 loop spans 14 amino acids.

This clone appeared a few times. V gene TRBV6-6 combines with J gene TRBJ1-3; unclear D gene. V dropped 6 bases and J dropped 3 bases, with 15 bases sitting between them. The CDR3 sequence is 15 residues long. In germline, CDR1 is MNHNY, CDR2 SVGAGI (reference sequence). The CDR3 loop reads CASSTHSSGGNTIYF. In DNA form, the CDR3 reads TGTGCCAGCAGCACCCACAGTTCAGGTGGAAACACCATATATTTT.

V gene TRBV11-3 combines with J gene TRBJ2-5; D remains ambiguous. The length of the CDR3 is 14 residues. V was pared by 5 bases and J by 0 bases, with 10 bases between. Germline CDR1 and CDR2: SGHNT and YENEEA. DNA for the CDR3: TGTGCCAGCAGCACACCAGACTACCAAGAGACCCAGTACTTC. Its translation is CASSTPDYQETQYF. The full variable domain, in which reference TRBV11-3 and TRBJ2-5 provide the parts outside the CDR3, is EAGVVQSPRYKIIEKKQPVAFWCNPISGHNTLYWYLQNLGQGPELLIRYENEEAVDDSQLPKDRFSAERLKGVDSTLKIQPAELGDSAVYLCASSTPDYQETQYFGPGTRLLVL.

The rearrangement links TRBV7-8 to TRBJ2-1; D not certain. Germline values: CDR1 SGHVS, CDR2 FQNEAQ. V lost 0 bases, J lost 4 bases, and 4 bases lay in between. The CDR3 length is 13 residues. The CDR3 here is CASSLAQYNEQFF. In DNA form, the CDR3 reads TGTGCCAGCAGCTTAGCCCAGTACAATGAGCAGTTCTTC.

J is TRBJ1-2 and V is TRBV27; 10 bases match TRBD1. The CDR3 loop spans 15 amino acids. The V and J ends lost 1 base and 3 bases, in that order; junction bases with no gene match: 2. From germline, CDR1 is MNHEY and CDR2 SMNVEV (reference sequence). This chain's CDR3 is CASSLLGTGDYGYTF. DNA of the CDR3: TGTGCCAGCAGTTTATTAGGGACAGGGGACTATGGCTACACCTTC.

A few counts support this clone. The J gene is TRBJ2-6, the V gene TRBV6-1, with 10 bases aligning to TRBD1. The CDR3 sequence is 18 residues long. Looked up from germline, CDR1 is MNHNS and CDR2 is SASEGT. V lost 2 bases, J lost 2 bases, and 6 bases stayed unmatched. The CDR3 nucleotides read TGTGCCAGCAGTGAAATGTTAGGACAGGGGGCTGGGGCCAACGTCCTGACTTTC. Amino acids: CASSEMLGQGAGANVLTF.

The gene calls are TRBV28 and TRBJ1-2; 8 nucleotides line up with TRBD1. This CDR3 comprises 15 residues. Germline values: CDR1 MDHEN, CDR2 SYDVKM. Trimming cost V 2 bases and J 4 bases; bases outside gene matches: 6. The CDR3 reads CASSLTTGDGYGYTF. CDR3 DNA sequence: TGTGCCAGCAGTTTAACGACAGGGGACGGCTATGGCTACACCTTC.

The rearrangement links TRBV10-3 to TRBJ2-1; 9 bases fit TRBD1. CDR3 length equals 15 residues. V was pared by 4 bases and J by 10 bases, with 11 bases of the junction left unmatched. The V gene's germline CDR1 is ENHRY and CDR2 SYGVKD. CDR3 residues: CAISAGTGRRYEQFF. CDR3 coding DNA: TGTGCCATCAGTGCCGGGACAGGGCGGCGTTACGAGCAGTTCTTC.

In its sample, this clone was seen a few times. The chain couples TRBV30 to TRBJ1-2; D remains ambiguous. Germline V gene lookup returns CDR1 GTSNPN and CDR2 SVGIG (reference sequence). The CDR3 is 13 residues long. V was clipped by 2 bases and J by 4 bases, with 11 bases between them. The CDR3 loop reads CAWSLRETYGYTF. The CDR3 DNA reads as TGTGCCTGGAGTCTTAGGGAGACCTATGGCTACACCTTC.

The chain has TRBV27 and TRBJ1-2; TRBD1 matches at 8 bases. CDR3 length equals 15 residues. J lost 8 bases, V lost 0 bases, and 8 bases had no gene match. From germline, CDR1 is MNHEY and CDR2 SMNVEV (reference sequence). The chain's CDR3 is CASSLSGRTGQGYTF. In DNA form, the CDR3 reads TGTGCCAGCAGTTTATCGGGTCGGACAGGGCAGGGCTACACCTTC.

This clone was counted only a few times. V usage is TRBV5-1 and J usage is TRBJ2-2; tentative D call: TRBD1 (5 bases). This CDR3 comprises 15 residues. V shed 2 bases and J shed 0 bases, with 8 bases lying between them. Germline CDR1 reads SGHRS; CDR2 reads YFSETQ. CDR3 in amino acids: CASSLDRTNTGELFF. CDR3 sequence (DNA): TGCGCCAGCAGCTTAGACAGAACGAACACCGGGGAGCTGTTTTTT.

The chain has TRBV9 and TRBJ2-3; TRBD2 matches 8 bases. J gave up 2 bases and V 3 bases, and 8 bases lay outside the gene matches. Germline V gives CDR1 SGDLS, CDR2 YYNGEE. The CDR3 has 16 amino acids. The CDR3 nucleotides read TGTGCCAGCAGCGCACCAACTAGCGGAACCACAGATACGCAGTATTTT. Its protein is CASSAPTSGTTDTQYF.

V gene TRBV7-2 combines with J gene TRBJ2-2; a possible D gene is TRBD2 (6 bases). This CDR3 spans 15 amino acids. The ends were cut back, 1 base at V and 5 bases at J, with 11 bases in the middle. CDR1 and CDR2 (germline): SGHTA, FQGNSA. The CDR3 coding sequence is TGTGCCAGCAGCTTAGTTACAGGAGGGACCGGGGAGCTGTTTTTT. Translating gives CASSLVTGGTGELFF.

V is TRBV29-1 and J is TRBJ2-6, with 8 positions matching TRBD1. The J segment lost 0 bases and the V segment lost 5 bases, leaving 3 bases of the junction unmatched. Germline assignment: CDR1 SQVTM and CDR2 ANQGSEA. CDR3 size: 15 residues. CDR3 amino acids: CSVWGTGSGANVLTF. In DNA form, the CDR3 reads TGCAGCGTTTGGGGGACAGGCTCTGGGGCCAACGTCCTGACTTTC. Full variable domain (remainder filled in from reference TRBV29-1 and TRBJ2-6): SAVISQKPSRDICQRGTSLTIQCQVDSQVTMMFWYRQQPGQSLTLIATANQGSEATYESGFVIDKFPISRPNLTFSTLTVSNMSPEDSSIYLCSVWGTGSGANVLTFGAGSRLTVL.

The rearrangement joins TRBV5-1 to TRBJ2-5; D not resolved. V shed 0 bases and J shed 1 base, with 4 bases lying between them. Looked up from germline, CDR1 is SGHRS and CDR2 is YFSETQ. This CDR3 is 13 amino acids long. CDR3: CASSLGPQETQYF. The CDR3 nucleotides are TGCGCCAGCAGCTTGGGGCCCCAAGAGACCCAGTACTTC. Complete variable domain (other parts from reference TRBV5-1 and TRBJ2-5): KAGVTQTPRYLIKTRGQQVTLSCSPISGHRSVSWYQQTPGQGLQFLFEYFSETQRNKGNFPGRFSGRQFSNSRSEMNVSTLELGDSALYLCASSLGPQETQYFGPGTRLLVL.

The V gene is TRBV5-4, the J gene TRBJ2-3; the match to TRBD1 covers 8 bases. This CDR3 has 15 amino acids. Trimming took 7 bases from V and 2 from J; bases not matched to a gene: 9. The V gene's germline CDR1 is SGHNT and CDR2 YYREEE (reference sequence). Written as DNA, the CDR3 is TGTGCCAGCGGGGAGACAGGGGATTTCACAGATACGCAGTATTTT. The encoded protein is CASGETGDFTDTQYF.

The CDR3 sequence is CASSPADRGSNTEAFF. In DNA, the CDR3 is TGTGCCAGCTCACCGGCAGACAGGGGGTCGAACACTGAAGCTTTCTTT. The V and J genes are TRBV18 and TRBJ1-1, with 9 bases aligning to TRBD1. The germline gives CDR1 KGHSH, CDR2 LQKENI. This CDR3 comprises 16 residues. V dropped 3 bases and J dropped 1; count of bases not matched to a gene: 6.

The rearrangement links TRBV11-1 to TRBJ2-3; perhaps TRBD2 as D (6 bases). CDR1 is SGHAT and CDR2 is FQDESV in the germline V gene (reference sequence). V was trimmed by 8 bases and J by 3 bases, leaving 12 bases between them. The CDR3 has 13 amino acids. The CDR3 protein is CASGGPQTDTQYF. CDR3 in DNA: TGTGCCAGCGGAGGGCCCCAAACAGATACGCAGTATTTT.

The V call is TRBV6-1, the J call TRBJ2-1; 9 bases line up with TRBD1. V lost 4 bases to trimming and J lost 7 bases; unmatched junction nucleotides: 8. Germline CDR1 is MNHNS and CDR2 is SASEGT. The CDR3 extends over 15 amino acids. CDR3 in amino acids: CASSVVRQGGNEQFF. The CDR3 DNA reads TGTGCCAGCAGTGTCGTAAGACAGGGGGGGAATGAGCAGTTCTTC.

CDR3 residues: CASSIQLWGPGQVHYEQYF. CDR3 nucleotide sequence: TGTGCCAGTAGTATACAGCTGTGGGGTCCCGGACAGGTACACTACGAGCAGTACTTC. This chain uses TRBV19 with TRBJ2-7; 7 bases are a match to TRBD1. Germline trimming cut 2 bases from V and 3 bases from J; bases unmatched to any gene: 19. CDR1 is LNHDA and CDR2 is SQIVND in the germline V gene (reference sequence). The CDR3 runs to 19 residues.

This clone has a handful of counts. V and J are TRBV7-9 and TRBJ2-7; D remains unclear. V was cut by 5 bases and J by 3 bases, with 17 bases left in between. The germline CDR1 and CDR2 sequences are SEHNR and FQNEAQ (reference sequence). The CDR3 has 15 residues. CDR3 sequence (DNA): TGTGCCAGCAGCGTACTGACTTCCGCCTACTACGAGCAGTACTTC. It encodes CASSVLTSAYYEQYF.

The rearrangement links TRBV9 to TRBJ1-3, with TRBD1 matching 8 bases. The CDR3 has 16 amino acids. Germline CDR1 and CDR2: SGDLS and YYNGEE. The trim removed 3 bases at V and 4 bases at J, leaving 9 bases unmatched. Here the CDR3 reads CASSAGQGPSGNTIYF. In DNA form, the CDR3 reads TGTGCCAGCAGCGCCGGACAGGGCCCGTCCGGAAACACCATATATTTT. The full variable domain, with the rest looked up from reference TRBV9 and TRBJ1-3, is DSGVTQTPKHLITATGQRVTLRCSPRSGDLSVYWYQQSLDQGLQFLIQYYNGEERAKGNILERFSAQQFPDLHSELNLSSLELGDSALYFCASSAGQGPSGNTIYFGEGSWLTVV.

The chain has TRBV4-1 and TRBJ2-2; TRBD1 matches at 8 bases. The ends lost 1 base at V and 4 bases at J; junction bases unmatched: 8. CDR1 is MGHRA, CDR2 YSYEKL, per germline. The CDR3 is 17 amino acids. The CDR3 sequence: CASSQADTGGPTGELFF. CDR3 DNA: TGCGCCAGCAGCCAAGCGGACACAGGGGGGCCCACCGGGGAGCTGTTTTTT.

This chain joins TRBV19 and TRBJ2-1; 8 nucleotides line up with TRBD2. Germline assignment: CDR1 LNHDA and CDR2 SQIVND (reference sequence). This CDR3 spans 15 amino acids. The trim removed 1 base at V and 8 bases at J, leaving 7 bases unmatched. The CDR3 here is CASSIGLSGAYEQFF. Here the CDR3 DNA reads TGTGCCAGTAGTATAGGCCTTAGCGGGGCATATGAGCAGTTCTTC.

The chain has TRBV7-3 and TRBJ2-2, with 9 bases that match TRBD1. This CDR3 spans 16 amino acids. Trimming cost V 1 base and J 6 bases; bases outside gene matches: 6. In germline, CDR1 is SGHTA, CDR2 FQGTGA. CDR3 in amino acids: CASSLSGTGRSGELFF. The CDR3 DNA is TGTGCCAGCAGCTTAAGTGGGACAGGGCGGTCCGGGGAGCTGTTTTTT.

This clone was detected only a few times. V is TRBV2 and J is TRBJ2-3, with TRBD1 identical over 7 bases. This CDR3 has 14 residues. Germline V gene data show CDR1 as SNHLY and CDR2 as FYNNEI. V lost 6 bases, J lost 1 base, and 4 bases stayed unmatched. CDR3 in amino acids: CASSRDSRTDTQYF. The CDR3 nucleotides read TGTGCCAGCAGCCGGGACAGCCGCACAGATACGCAGTATTTT.

The CDR3 spells CASSVEGTPAGEQYF. CDR3 in DNA: TGTGCCAGCAGCGTAGAGGGGACACCGGCGGGCGAGCAGTACTTC. The rearrangement uses TRBV9 and TRBJ2-7; perhaps TRBD1 as D (6 bases). This CDR3 has 15 amino acids. The V end was cut by 0 bases, the J end by 6 bases, with 16 bases between. Germline-derived CDR1 and CDR2 are SGDLS and YYNGEE.

This chain links TRBV18 with TRBJ2-6; D is uncertain. This CDR3 region has 17 residues. Trimming pared 6 bases from V and 0 bases from J, leaving 15 bases between. Germline loops: CDR1 KGHSH, CDR2 LQKENI. The CDR3 protein is CASSRDIARSGANVLTF. The CDR3 DNA follows: TGTGCCAGCTCCCGTGACATCGCCCGCTCTGGGGCCAACGTCCTGACTTTC.

This clone was seen once. This chain links TRBV6-1 with TRBJ1-4, with TRBD1 matching 10 bases. The ends lost 6 bases at V and 7 bases at J; junction bases unmatched: 8. The CDR3 consists of 15 residues. CDR1 MNHNS and CDR2 SASEGT come from the germline V gene. This chain's CDR3 is CASRRPGQGSEKLFF. CDR3 in DNA: TGTGCCAGCAGGAGACCGGGACAGGGGTCTGAAAAACTGTTTTTT.

The chain is built from TRBV5-1 and TRBJ2-7, with TRBD2 matching over 15 bases. With 3 bases clipped from V and 4 bases from J, the junction kept 2 bases outside the gene matches. Germline V lookup: CDR1 SGHRS, CDR2 YFSETQ. CDR3 length equals 15 residues. The CDR3 is CASSYGTSGRYEQYF. In nucleotides, the CDR3 is TGCGCCAGCAGCTACGGGACTAGCGGGAGGTACGAGCAGTACTTC.